This TCR beta chain was sequenced during a study of OX40 agonist ivuxolimab in advanced cancers. About the study: Patients took ivuxolimab, an agonistic anti-OX40 (CD134) antibody. Overall study results and limits: At 0.1 to 3.0 mg/kg, CD4+ and CD8+ blood T cells expanded clonally by week 6.

With 3 bases removed from V and 5 bases from J, the gap between germline ends came to 8 bases. Germline loops: CDR1 SGHTA, CDR2 FQGNSA. The CDR3 loop spans 13 amino acids. Profiling relied on immunoSEQ multiplex PCR, and the TCRdb table lists in-frame clones only, not all of them. The profile covers about 76,000 clones, with approximately 83% appearing a single time and roughly 3.1% taken by the ten largest. In regard to this clone: Antigen unknown.

The sequenced sample was CD4+ or CD8+ T cells sorted from blood, obtained in a trial of the OX40 agonist ivuxolimab. The receptor comes from an adult with an advanced solid tumor such as melanoma, head and neck, liver or kidney cancer. This sequence joins TRBV7-2 and TRBJ2-1; a weak D match, TRBD2 (6 bases). The CDR3 sequence: CASSLGLNNEQFF. The CDR3 DNA follows: TGTGCCAGCAGCTTGGGACTTAACAATGAGCAGTTCTTC.